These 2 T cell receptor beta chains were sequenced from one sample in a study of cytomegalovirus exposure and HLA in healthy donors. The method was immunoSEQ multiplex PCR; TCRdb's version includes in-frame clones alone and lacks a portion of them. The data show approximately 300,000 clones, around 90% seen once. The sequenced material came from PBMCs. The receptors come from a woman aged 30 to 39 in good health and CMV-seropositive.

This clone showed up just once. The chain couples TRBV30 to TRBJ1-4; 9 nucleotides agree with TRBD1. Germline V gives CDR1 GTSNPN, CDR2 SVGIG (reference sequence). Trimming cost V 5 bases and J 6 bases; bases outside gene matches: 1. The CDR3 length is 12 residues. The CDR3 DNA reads TGTGCCTGGGGGGACAGGGATGAAAAACTGTTTTTT. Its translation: CAWGDRDEKLFF.

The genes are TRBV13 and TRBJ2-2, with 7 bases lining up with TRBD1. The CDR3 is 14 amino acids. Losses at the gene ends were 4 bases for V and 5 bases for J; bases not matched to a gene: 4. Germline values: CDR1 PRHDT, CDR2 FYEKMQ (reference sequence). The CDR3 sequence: CASSSVQGTGELFF. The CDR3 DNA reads TGTGCCAGCAGCTCGGTACAGGGGACCGGGGAGCTGTTTTTT.